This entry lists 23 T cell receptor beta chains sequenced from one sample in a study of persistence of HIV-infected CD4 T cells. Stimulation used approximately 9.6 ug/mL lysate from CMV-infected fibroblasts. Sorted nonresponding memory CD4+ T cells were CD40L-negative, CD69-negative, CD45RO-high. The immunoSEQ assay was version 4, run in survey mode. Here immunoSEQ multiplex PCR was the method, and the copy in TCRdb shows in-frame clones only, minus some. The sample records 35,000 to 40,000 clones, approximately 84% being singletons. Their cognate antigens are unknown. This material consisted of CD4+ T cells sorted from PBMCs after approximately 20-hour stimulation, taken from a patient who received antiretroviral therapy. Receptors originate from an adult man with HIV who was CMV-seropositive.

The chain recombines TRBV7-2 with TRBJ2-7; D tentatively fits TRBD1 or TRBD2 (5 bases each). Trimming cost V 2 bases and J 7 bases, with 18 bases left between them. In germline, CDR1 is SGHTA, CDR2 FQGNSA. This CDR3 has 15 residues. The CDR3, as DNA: TGTGCCAGCAGCTTATCTTACTCCTGGGGGAGAGAGCAGTACTTC. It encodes CASSLSYSWGREQYF.

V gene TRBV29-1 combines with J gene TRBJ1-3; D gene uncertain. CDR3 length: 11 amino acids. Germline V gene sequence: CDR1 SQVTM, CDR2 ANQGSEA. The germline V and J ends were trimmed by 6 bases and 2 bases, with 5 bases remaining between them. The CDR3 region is CSVATGNTIYF. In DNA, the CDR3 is TGCAGCGTGGCGACTGGAAACACCATATATTTT. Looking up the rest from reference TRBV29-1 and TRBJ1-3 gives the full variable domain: SAVISQKPSRDICQRGTSLTIQCQVDSQVTMMFWYRQQPGQSLTLIATANQGSEATYESGFVIDKFPISRPNLTFSTLTVSNMSPEDSSIYLCSVATGNTIYFGEGSWLTVV.

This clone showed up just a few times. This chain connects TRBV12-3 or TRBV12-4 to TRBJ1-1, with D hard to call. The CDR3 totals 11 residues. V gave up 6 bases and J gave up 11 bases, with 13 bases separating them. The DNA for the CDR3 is TGTGCCAGCAGCCCCGGGATGGCGGCTTTCTTT. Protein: CASSPGMAAFF.

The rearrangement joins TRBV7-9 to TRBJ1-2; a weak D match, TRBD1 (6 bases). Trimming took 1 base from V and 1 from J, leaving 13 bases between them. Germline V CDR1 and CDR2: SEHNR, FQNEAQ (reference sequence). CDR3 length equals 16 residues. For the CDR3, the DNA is TGTGCCAGCAGCTTAGGGGGGCTTGAGGGTAACTATGGCTACACCTTC. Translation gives CASSLGGLEGNYGYTF.

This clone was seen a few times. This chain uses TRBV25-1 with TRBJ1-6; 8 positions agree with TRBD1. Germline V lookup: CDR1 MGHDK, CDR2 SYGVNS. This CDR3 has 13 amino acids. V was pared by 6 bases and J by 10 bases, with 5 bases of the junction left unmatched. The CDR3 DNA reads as TGTGCCAGCAGGGACAGGGTCGGGTCACCCCTCCACTTT. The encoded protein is CASRDRVGSPLHF. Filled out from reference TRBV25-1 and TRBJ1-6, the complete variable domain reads EADIYQTPRYLVIGTGKKITLECSQTMGHDKMYWYQQDPGMELHLIHYSYGVNSTEKGDLSSESTVSRIRTEHFPLTLESARPSHTSQYLCASRDRVGSPLHFGNGTRLTVT.

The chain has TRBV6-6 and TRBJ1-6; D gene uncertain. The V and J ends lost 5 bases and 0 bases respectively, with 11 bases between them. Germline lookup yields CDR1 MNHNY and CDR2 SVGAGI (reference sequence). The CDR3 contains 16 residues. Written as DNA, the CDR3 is TGTGCCAGCAGTCGAATTATAAGCTCCTATAATTCACCCCTCCACTTT. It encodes CASSRIISSYNSPLHF.

DNA for the CDR3: TGTGCCAGTAGCCCAGGACAGCCCTCTGGGGCCAACGTCCTGACTTTC. Protein sequence: CASSPGQPSGANVLTF. The V gene is TRBV19, the J gene TRBJ2-6, with D possibly matching TRBD1 (6 bases). The CDR3 consists of 16 residues. Germline CDR1 is LNHDA and CDR2 is SQIVND (reference sequence). V shed 6 bases and J shed 0 bases, with 12 bases lying between them.

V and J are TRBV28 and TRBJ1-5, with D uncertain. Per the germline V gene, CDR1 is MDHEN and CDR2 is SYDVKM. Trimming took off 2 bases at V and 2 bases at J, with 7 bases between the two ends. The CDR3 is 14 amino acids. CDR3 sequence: CASSLPSRNQPQHF. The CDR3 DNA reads TGTGCCAGCAGTTTACCCAGTCGCAATCAGCCCCAGCATTTT.

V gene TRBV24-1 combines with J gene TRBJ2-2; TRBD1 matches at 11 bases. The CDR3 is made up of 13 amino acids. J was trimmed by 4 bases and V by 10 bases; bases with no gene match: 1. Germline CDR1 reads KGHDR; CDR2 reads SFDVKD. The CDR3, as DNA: TGTGCCACGGACAGGGGGCCCACCGGGGAGCTGTTTTTT. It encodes CATDRGPTGELFF.

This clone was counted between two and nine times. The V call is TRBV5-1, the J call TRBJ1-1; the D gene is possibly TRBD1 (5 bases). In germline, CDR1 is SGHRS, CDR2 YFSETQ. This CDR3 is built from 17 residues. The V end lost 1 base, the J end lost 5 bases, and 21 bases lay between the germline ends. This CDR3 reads CASSLNPRRPRETEAFF. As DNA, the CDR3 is TGCGCCAGCAGCTTGAACCCCAGGAGACCCAGGGAGACTGAAGCTTTCTTT.

CDR3 protein: CASNEGPGSPLHF. In DNA, the CDR3 is TGTGCCAGCAATGAGGGCCCCGGGTCACCCCTCCACTTT. The chain links TRBV3-1 (or the pseudogene TRBV3-2) to TRBJ1-6; unclear D gene. Trimming took off 7 bases at V and 10 bases at J, with 14 bases between the two ends. Germline CDR1 reads LGHDT; CDR2 reads YNNKEL (reference sequence). The CDR3 has 13 amino acids.

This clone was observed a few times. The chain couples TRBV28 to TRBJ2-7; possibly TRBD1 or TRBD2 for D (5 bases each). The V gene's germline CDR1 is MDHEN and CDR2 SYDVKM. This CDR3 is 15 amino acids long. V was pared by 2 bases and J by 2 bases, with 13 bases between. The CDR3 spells CASSLRGSGTYEQYF. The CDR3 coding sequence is TGTGCCAGCAGTTTACGGGGCAGTGGCACCTACGAGCAGTACTTC.

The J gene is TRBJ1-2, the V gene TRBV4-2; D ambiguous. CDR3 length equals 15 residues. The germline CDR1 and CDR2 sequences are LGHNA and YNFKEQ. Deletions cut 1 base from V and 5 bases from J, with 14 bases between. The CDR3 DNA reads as TGTGCCAGCAGCCAAGGTATGGGAGTCGGATATGGCTACACCTTC. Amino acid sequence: CASSQGMGVGYGYTF.

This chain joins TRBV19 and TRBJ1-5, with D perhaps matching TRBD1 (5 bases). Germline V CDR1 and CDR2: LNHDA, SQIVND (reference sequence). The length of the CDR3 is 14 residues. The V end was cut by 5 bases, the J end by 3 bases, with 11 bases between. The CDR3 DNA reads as TGTGCCAGTAGTCCCGGGACGGACAATCAGCCCCAGCATTTT. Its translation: CASSPGTDNQPQHF. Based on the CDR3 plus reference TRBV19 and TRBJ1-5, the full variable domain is DGGITQSPKYLFRKEGQNVTLSCEQNLNHDAMYWYRQDPGQGLRLIYYSQIVNDFQKGDIAEGYSVSREKKESFPLTVTSAQKNPTAFYLCASSPGTDNQPQHFGDGTRLSIL.

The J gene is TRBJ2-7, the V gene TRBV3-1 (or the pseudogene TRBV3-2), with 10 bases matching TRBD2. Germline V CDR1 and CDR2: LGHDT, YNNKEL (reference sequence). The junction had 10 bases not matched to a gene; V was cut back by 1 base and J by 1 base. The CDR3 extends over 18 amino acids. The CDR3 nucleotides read TGTGCCAGCAGCCAAGGGGCTAGCGGGGGACCCCATTCCTACGAGCAGTACTTC. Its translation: CASSQGASGGPHSYEQYF.

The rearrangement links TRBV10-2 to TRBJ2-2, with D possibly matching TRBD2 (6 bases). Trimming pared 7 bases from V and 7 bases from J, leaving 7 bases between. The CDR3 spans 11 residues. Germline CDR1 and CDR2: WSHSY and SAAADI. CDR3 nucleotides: TGCGCCAGCATAGCGGTCGGGGAGCTGTTTTTT. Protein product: CASIAVGELFF.

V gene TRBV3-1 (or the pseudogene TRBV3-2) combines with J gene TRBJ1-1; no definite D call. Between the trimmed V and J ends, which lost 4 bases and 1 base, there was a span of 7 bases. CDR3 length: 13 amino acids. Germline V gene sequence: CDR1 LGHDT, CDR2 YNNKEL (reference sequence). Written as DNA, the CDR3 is TGTGCCAGCAGCCCACTCGCGAACACTGAAGCTTTCTTT. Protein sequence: CASSPLANTEAFF.

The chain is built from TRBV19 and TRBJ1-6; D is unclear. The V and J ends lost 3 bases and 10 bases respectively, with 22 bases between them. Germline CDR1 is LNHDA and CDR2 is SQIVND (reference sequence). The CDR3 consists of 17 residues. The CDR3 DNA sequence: TGTGCCAGTAGTATTAGGCGGTCCGGAACTTCAGGATCACCCCTCCACTTT. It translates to CASSIRRSGTSGSPLHF.

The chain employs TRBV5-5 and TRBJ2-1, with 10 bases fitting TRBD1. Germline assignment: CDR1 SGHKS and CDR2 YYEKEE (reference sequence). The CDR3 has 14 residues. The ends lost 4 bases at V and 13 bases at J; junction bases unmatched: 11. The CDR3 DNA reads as TGTGCCAGCAGCCGACCAAGACAGGGGGCCGGTCAGTTCTTC. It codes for CASSRPRQGAGQFF.

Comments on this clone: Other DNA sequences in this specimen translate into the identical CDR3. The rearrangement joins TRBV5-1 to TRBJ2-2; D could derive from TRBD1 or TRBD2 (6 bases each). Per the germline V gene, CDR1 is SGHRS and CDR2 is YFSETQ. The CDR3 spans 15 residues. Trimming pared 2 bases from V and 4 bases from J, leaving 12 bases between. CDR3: CASSLGGRATGELFF. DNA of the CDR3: TGCGCCAGCAGCTTAGGGGGGCGGGCCACCGGGGAGCTGTTTTTT. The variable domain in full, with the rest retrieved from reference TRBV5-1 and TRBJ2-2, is KAGVTQTPRYLIKTRGQQVTLSCSPISGHRSVSWYQQTPGQGLQFLFEYFSETQRNKGNFPGRFSGRQFSNSRSEMNVSTLELGDSALYLCASSLGGRATGELFFGEGSRLTVL.

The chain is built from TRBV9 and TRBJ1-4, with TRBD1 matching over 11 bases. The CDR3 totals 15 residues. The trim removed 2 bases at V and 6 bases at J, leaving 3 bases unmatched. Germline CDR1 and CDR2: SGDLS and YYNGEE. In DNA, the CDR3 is TGTGCCAGCAGCGTGGGACAGGGGGGACATGAAAAACTGTTTTTT. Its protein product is CASSVGQGGHEKLFF. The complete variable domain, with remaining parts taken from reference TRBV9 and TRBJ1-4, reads DSGVTQTPKHLITATGQRVTLRCSPRSGDLSVYWYQQSLDQGLQFLIQYYNGEERAKGNILERFSAQQFPDLHSELNLSSLELGDSALYFCASSVGQGGHEKLFFGSGTQLSVL.

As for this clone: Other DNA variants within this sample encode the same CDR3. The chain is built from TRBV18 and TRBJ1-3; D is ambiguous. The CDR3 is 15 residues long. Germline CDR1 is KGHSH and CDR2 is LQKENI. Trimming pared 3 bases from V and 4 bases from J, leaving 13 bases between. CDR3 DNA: TGTGCCAGCTCACCCTCTTTGGGTAAAGGAAACACCATATATTTT. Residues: CASSPSLGKGNTIYF.

CDR3 sequence (DNA): TGCAGCGGCAGACAGGGGGCAACTCCCGACTACGAGCAGTACTTC. This codes for CSGRQGATPDYEQYF. The rearrangement uses TRBV29-1 and TRBJ2-7; 10 bases align to TRBD1. This CDR3 spans 15 amino acids. Germline trimming cut 7 bases from V and 3 bases from J; bases unmatched to any gene: 12. Germline CDR1 SQVTM, CDR2 ANQGSEA.